This TCR beta chain comes out of a study of T cell changes during pregnancy in multiple sclerosis. The CDR3 spans 15 residues. The ends were cut back, 7 bases at V and 7 bases at J, with 20 bases in the middle. Germline V gene sequence: CDR1 MNHEY, CDR2 SMNVEV (reference sequence). Clones were read by immunoSEQ multiplex PCR, and TCRdb kept only the in-frame ones, dropping some. The sample includes roughly 61,000 clones, approximately 94% of them seen just once. The TCR sequence derives from a female donor with multiple sclerosis, enrolled in a pregnancy study. Material: CD8+ T cells from peripheral blood mononuclear cells, obtained after pregnancy. The V call is TRBV27, the J call TRBJ2-1; D might be TRBD1 (5 bases). The CDR3 DNA follows: TGTGCCAGCAATAGGGGTCTATCTACTGGGAATGAGCAGTTCTTC. Translating gives CASNRGLSTGNEQFF.